This T cell receptor (beta chain) is from a study of human CD4 T cells and Enterobacteriaceae (dated by TCRdb to about 2020). What the work shows at the level of the full study, not this receptor alone: The reactivity of ex vivo clonotypes was inferred solely by matching the nucleotide sequences of those clonotypes to CFSE-low cultures from the same donors. Ex vivo, broadly cross-reactive clonotypes appeared more expanded than specific ones, with 11 of 19 and most of the roughly 30 in the top 5%.

Points on this clone: Its target antigen remains unknown. No much larger clonotype is one base removed from it; base qualities were not supplied.

The ex vivo total memory CD4+ samples were sequenced at deep level, which gave a detection sensitivity of one cell in 200,000. Genomic DNA was extracted from cell pellets with the QIAamp DNA Micro Kit, and its quantity and purity were checked by spectrophotometry. TCR Vbeta CDR3 regions were amplified with the immunoSEQ multiplex PCR assay. Sequencing of amplicons was performed on the Illumina HiSeq platform. Retrieved sequences were 87 nucleotides long and contained the CDR3 region. Regarding the original processing steps: Each unique productive TCR Vbeta nucleotide sequence counted as a clonotype and was quantified by productive template frequency from ImmunoSEQ Analyzer V3.0. Expanded clonotypes were defined by a threshold at the top 5th percentile of each frequency-ranked repertoire. Repertoire overlap was computed as Chao-Jaccard with the R package fossil and visualized by nonmetric multidimensional scaling with the R package MASS. Held by TCRdb, this immuneACCESS table contains in-frame sequences only and omits some clones. Under half of the omission traces to an unresolved V gene where checked; the cause of the rest is unknown. V and J calls plus clone size are reproduced from that table; the DNA served to infer D and trimming. In all, the sample holds 25,000 to 30,000 clones, and 80% to 90% of those were seen once. Roughly 0.96% of the sample rests with the top ten.

On a FACSAria III, memory CD4+ T cells were FACS-sorted to over 95% purity, defined as all CD4+ cells except CD45RA+CCR7+CD95- naive cells. Blood from healthy donors was obtained from blood donation centers in Switzerland. Positive selection with CD4 and CD14 magnetic microbeads was used to enrich total CD4+ T cells and monocytes. Before sorting, CD8+, CD14+, CD16+, CD56+, CD19+ and CD25-bright cells were excluded. In a couple of blood donors, total memory CD4+ T cells were sequenced directly ex vivo to assess in vivo expansion of bacteria-reactive clonotypes. Ficoll-Paque Plus was used to isolate peripheral blood mononuclear cells from donor blood. The germline V gene yields MNHNS for CDR1 and SASEGT for CDR2. V gives up 2 bases and J gives up 6 bases, and the segment between their germline ends measures 17 bases. Its CDR3 holds 16 amino acids, cysteine through phenylalanine. Of all the DNA, just the CDR3 is kept, 48 bases in frame from base 1.

This receptor was taken from a human donor in good health. Sequenced input: memory CD4+ T cells from blood. The intended sense of this specimen's cell subset or site label: total memory CD4 T cells sorted directly ex vivo, unstimulated. Here the chain combines TRBV6-1 and TRBJ2-1, with an unclear D gene assignment. CDR3 sequence: CASSERGELPGNEQFF. The bases read TGTGCCAGCAGTGAAAGAGGAGAACTCCCGGGCAATGAGCAGTTCTTC.